One and the same sample provided the 17 T cell receptor beta chains below, sequenced in a study of T cell responses to AZD1222 COVID-19 vaccine. Profiled with immunoSEQ multiplex PCR; TCRdb holds only in-frame clones, not every one. This sample has 55,000 to 85,000 clones, with around 84% found just once. Specimen: peripheral blood, collected on day 0 of AZD1222 vaccination. These receptor sequences come from an adult in good health.

The rearrangement links TRBV3-1 (or the pseudogene TRBV3-2) to TRBJ2-7; D perhaps matches TRBD1 (5 bases). CDR3 length equals 13 residues. Germline CDR1 is LGHDT and CDR2 is YNNKEL (reference sequence). Trimming shortened V by 0 bases and J by 3 bases, and 6 bases separated the two germline ends. CDR3 loop: CASSQEGVYEQYF. The CDR3 DNA is TGTGCCAGCAGCCAAGAAGGGGTCTACGAGCAGTACTTC.

The chain combines TRBV2 with TRBJ2-4; D is possibly TRBD2 (6 bases). The ends were cut back, 3 bases at V and 1 base at J, with 13 bases in the middle. This CDR3 spans 16 amino acids. From germline, CDR1 is SNHLY and CDR2 FYNNEI. The CDR3 here is CASSDTGLSAKNIQYF. Here the CDR3 DNA reads TGTGCCAGCAGTGATACGGGACTTTCGGCCAAAAACATTCAGTACTTC.

The CDR3 loop is CASSLAGAGNQPQHF. CDR3 in DNA: TGTGCCAGCAGCTTAGCGGGGGCGGGGAATCAGCCCCAGCATTTT. J is TRBJ1-5 and V is TRBV7-2; D may be TRBD1 (6 bases). From germline, CDR1 is SGHTA and CDR2 FQGNSA. The CDR3 contains 15 residues. Trimming pared 0 bases from V and 4 bases from J, leaving 10 bases between.

This sequence joins TRBV19 and TRBJ2-7, with D possibly being TRBD2 (6 bases). CDR3 size: 14 residues. Deletions cut 0 bases from V and 8 bases from J, with 14 bases between. Looked up from germline, CDR1 is LNHDA and CDR2 is SQIVND (reference sequence). The DNA of the CDR3 is TGTGCCAGTAGTATAGATCCGGCAGGAGGGCAGCAGTACTTC. Translated: CASSIDPAGGQQYF. The full variable domain, completed using reference TRBV19 and TRBJ2-7, is DGGITQSPKYLFRKEGQNVTLSCEQNLNHDAMYWYRQDPGQGLRLIYYSQIVNDFQKGDIAEGYSVSREKKESFPLTVTSAQKNPTAFYLCASSIDPAGGQQYFGPGTRLTVT.

This chain links TRBV23-1 with TRBJ1-3; D remains ambiguous. TRBV23-1 is labeled an ORF, and its function is uncertain. The CDR3 is made up of 16 amino acids. Trimming took off 0 bases at V and 4 bases at J, with 13 bases between the two ends. CDR3 region: CASSQSRGVGGNTIYF. CDR3 coding DNA: TGCGCCAGCAGTCAATCCCGGGGAGTGGGGGGAAACACCATATATTTT.

This chain uses TRBV30 with TRBJ1-3, with D unresolved. This CDR3 contains 14 residues. V lost 4 bases to trimming and J lost 0 bases, with 10 bases between them. Germline values: CDR1 GTSNPN, CDR2 SVGIG (reference sequence). CDR3 nucleotides: TGTGCCTGGATATCCGGGAACTCTGGAAACACCATATATTTT. Residues: CAWISGNSGNTIYF.

This clone was seen only a few times. The chain carries TRBV28 and TRBJ1-5, with D perhaps matching TRBD1 (5 bases). This CDR3 comprises 15 residues. Germline loops: CDR1 MDHEN, CDR2 SYDVKM. The V end was cut by 7 bases, the J end by 5 bases, with 18 bases between. DNA of the CDR3: TGTGCCAGCACTCAACTGGGCGTAGGGGATCAGCCCCAGCATTTT. Its protein product is CASTQLGVGDQPQHF.

J is TRBJ2-3 and V is TRBV6-5; 11 bases match TRBD2. CDR3 size: 14 residues. In germline, CDR1 is MNHEY, CDR2 SVGAGI. With 4 bases clipped from V and 8 bases from J, the junction kept 5 bases outside the gene matches. CDR3: CASSSGTSGGTQYF. For the CDR3, the DNA is TGTGCCAGCAGTTCCGGGACTAGCGGAGGTACGCAGTATTTT.

The V call is TRBV2, the J call TRBJ1-1, with 7 bases aligning to TRBD1. The CDR3 contains 13 residues. V shed 6 bases and J 1 base; nucleotides not matched to a gene: 2. Germline CDR1 SNHLY, CDR2 FYNNEI. In DNA, the CDR3 is TGTGCCAGCAGAGGGACAGAGAACACTGAAGCTTTCTTT. This encodes CASRGTENTEAFF.

In this sample, this clone turned up once. The DNA of the CDR3 is TGTGCCTGGGACCAGGGGCTCTCTGGAAACACCATATATTTT. This codes for CAWDQGLSGNTIYF. This sequence joins TRBV30 and TRBJ1-3; D is possibly TRBD1 (6 bases). The CDR3 sequence is 14 residues long. Trimming removed 5 bases from V and 0 bases from J, with 11 bases in between. Germline lookup yields CDR1 GTSNPN and CDR2 SVGIG (reference sequence).

The chain has TRBV5-1 and TRBJ2-1; D is ambiguous. This CDR3 region has 14 residues. Trimming pared 2 bases from V and 6 bases from J, leaving 12 bases between. Germline CDR1 reads SGHRS; CDR2 reads YFSETQ. This CDR3 reads CASSFGPSGNEQFF. For the CDR3, the DNA is TGCGCCAGCAGCTTCGGCCCGTCGGGCAATGAGCAGTTCTTC. The entire variable domain, with the rest obtained from reference TRBV5-1 and TRBJ2-1, is as follows: KAGVTQTPRYLIKTRGQQVTLSCSPISGHRSVSWYQQTPGQGLQFLFEYFSETQRNKGNFPGRFSGRQFSNSRSEMNVSTLELGDSALYLCASSFGPSGNEQFFGPGTRLTVL.

This clone was detected once. J is TRBJ1-5 and V is TRBV29-1; D is possibly TRBD1 (6 bases). CDR1 is SQVTM and CDR2 is ANQGSEA in the germline V gene. The CDR3 contains 13 residues. V lost 1 base, J lost 5 bases, and 9 bases lay in between. CDR3 sequence reads: CSVEVGGDQPQHF. The CDR3 DNA reads TGCAGCGTTGAAGTAGGGGGTGATCAGCCCCAGCATTTT.

This chain uses TRBV10-3 with TRBJ2-2; 10 bases map to TRBD1. Germline CDR1 reads ENHRY; CDR2 reads SYGVKD. The CDR3 spans 15 residues. J gave up 7 bases and V 6 bases, and 8 bases lay outside the gene matches. This chain's CDR3 is CAIRPGQGWIGELFF. The CDR3 DNA sequence: TGTGCCATCAGGCCGGGACAGGGGTGGATCGGGGAGCTGTTTTTT.

The chain joins TRBV7-9 to TRBJ1-2, with no clear D. This CDR3 has 17 amino acids. CDR1 and CDR2 (germline): SEHNR, FQNEAQ (reference sequence). V lost 5 bases, J lost 4 bases, and 23 bases lay in between. The CDR3 reads CASSLGMKRVGGYGYTF. The CDR3 nucleotides are TGTGCCAGCAGCCTGGGGATGAAGCGGGTCGGAGGCTATGGCTACACCTTC.

The chain uses TRBV5-8 and TRBJ2-5, with 10 bases identical to TRBD1. This CDR3 spans 15 amino acids. Germline CDR1 is SGHTS and CDR2 is YDEGEE. V gave up 4 bases and J gave up 5 bases; unmatched junction bases: 8. The CDR3 sequence is CASSPGDRGQETQYF. Written as DNA, the CDR3 is TGTGCCAGCAGCCCGGGGGACAGGGGTCAGGAGACCCAGTACTTC.

This clone has just one count. The chain couples TRBV30 to TRBJ1-5; D perhaps matches TRBD1 (5 bases). The V gene lost 3 bases and the J gene lost 1 base, with 10 bases spanning the gap. Germline V gives CDR1 GTSNPN, CDR2 SVGIG (reference sequence). The CDR3 contains 14 residues. In DNA form, the CDR3 reads TGTGCCTGGAGGGGCAGGGCCAGCAATCAGCCCCAGCATTTT. This encodes CAWRGRASNQPQHF.

This chain connects TRBV5-4 to TRBJ2-5; 8 bases are a match to TRBD1. This CDR3 is built from 13 residues. J lost 5 bases, V lost 1 base, and 1 base had no gene match. The germline gives CDR1 SGHNT, CDR2 YYREEE (reference sequence). The DNA of the CDR3 is TGTGCCAGCAGCTTGACAGGGGGGGAGACCCAGTACTTC. It translates to CASSLTGGETQYF.